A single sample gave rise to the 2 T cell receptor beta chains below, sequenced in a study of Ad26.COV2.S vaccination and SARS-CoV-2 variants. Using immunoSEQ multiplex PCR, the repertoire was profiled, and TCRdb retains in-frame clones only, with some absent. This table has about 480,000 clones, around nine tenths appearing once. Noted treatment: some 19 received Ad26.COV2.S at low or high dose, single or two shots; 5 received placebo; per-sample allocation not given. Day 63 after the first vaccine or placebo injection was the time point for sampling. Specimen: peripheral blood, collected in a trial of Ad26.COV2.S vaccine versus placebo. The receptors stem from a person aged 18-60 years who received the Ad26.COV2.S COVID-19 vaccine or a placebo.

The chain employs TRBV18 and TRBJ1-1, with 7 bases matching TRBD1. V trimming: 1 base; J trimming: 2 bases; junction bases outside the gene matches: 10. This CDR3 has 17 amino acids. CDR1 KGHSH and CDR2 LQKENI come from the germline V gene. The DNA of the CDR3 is TGTGCCAGCTCACCACTGGCGCAGGGGGGCCTAAACACTGAAGCTTTCTTT. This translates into CASSPLAQGGLNTEAFF.

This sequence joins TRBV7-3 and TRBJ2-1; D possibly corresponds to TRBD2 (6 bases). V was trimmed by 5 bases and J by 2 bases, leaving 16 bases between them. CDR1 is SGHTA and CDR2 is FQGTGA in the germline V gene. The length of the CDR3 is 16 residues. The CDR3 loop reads CASSPRLGSAYNEQFF. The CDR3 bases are TGTGCCAGCAGCCCAAGACTAGGCTCGGCCTACAATGAGCAGTTCTTC. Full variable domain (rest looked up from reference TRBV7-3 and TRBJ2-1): GAGVSQTPSNKVTEKGKYVELRCDPISGHTALYWYRQSLGQGPEFLIYFQGTGAADDSGLPNDRFFAVRPEGSVSTLKIQRTERGDSAVYLCASSPRLGSAYNEQFFGPGTRLTVL.